Following are 19 T cell receptor beta chains from one sample sequenced in a study of regulatory T cells in long-lasting Graves disease. Indicated time point: persistent/refractory GD, antithyroid drugs over 5 years with positive TRAb. PBMCs were the source of the RNA used for TCR sequencing. To make TCR beta libraries, researchers used iRepertoire HTBI primers and Arm-PCR of CDR3 regions. TCRdb fed the multiplex PCR reads into MiXCR, producing one record per CDR3 protein. The sample contains around 300,000 distinct CDR3 sequences, roughly a fifth of which appear only once. This sample comprised peripheral blood mononuclear cells (PBMCs), obtained when the disease was refractory, from a patient treated with antithyroid drugs. The source is a female donor with Graves disease.

This chain uses TRBV2 with TRBJ1-5; no clear D. Germline CDR1 SNHLY, CDR2 FYNNEI. The V end lost 8 bases, the J end lost 0 bases, and 11 bases lay between the germline ends. CDR3 length equals 14 residues. The chain's CDR3 is CASGITYSNQPQHF. In nucleotides, the CDR3 is TGTGCCAGCGGTATCACCTATAGCAATCAGCCCCAGCATTTT.

This clonotype was observed at least ten times. J is TRBJ1-1 and V is TRBV28; 8 bases line up with TRBD1. Per germline, CDR1 MDHEN and CDR2 SYDVKM. Unmatched junction bases numbered 7, after V lost 6 bases and J lost 1 base. This CDR3 contains 15 residues. CDR3: CASRLRGRGNTEAFF. In DNA, the CDR3 is TGTGCCAGCAGGCTCAGGGGGCGCGGGAACACTGAAGCTTTCTTT.

The V call is TRBV7-9, the J call TRBJ2-2; D gene ambiguous. Trimming left V 3 bases short and J 1 base short, with 12 bases between. Per the germline V gene, CDR1 is SEHNR and CDR2 is FQNEAQ (reference sequence). The CDR3 has 16 residues. The CDR3 here is CASSFYGSGNTGELFF. The CDR3 region has the DNA TGTGCCAGCAGCTTTTATGGTTCCGGGAACACCGGGGAGCTGTTTTTT.

This clonotype was counted ten times or more. This chain uses TRBV10-3 with TRBJ1-1, with 8 bases aligning to TRBD1. Germline V gene sequence: CDR1 ENHRY, CDR2 SYGVKD. With V trimmed by 3 bases and J by 9 bases, 12 bases remained unmatched. The CDR3 sequence is 15 residues long. CDR3 nucleotides: TGTGCCATCAGTGAAACAGGAGGACAGGGAGGGAAAGCTTTCTTT. It yields the protein CAISETGGQGGKAFF.

This clonotype was seen more than once but under ten times. The chain couples TRBV4-1 to TRBJ2-2; D uncertain. Trimming removed 1 base at V and 1 base at J, with 4 bases between. Germline values: CDR1 MGHRA, CDR2 YSYEKL. The CDR3 length is 14 residues. CDR3 DNA sequence: TGCGCCAGCAGCCAAGGACGGAACACCGGGGAGCTGTTTTTT. Translation gives CASSQGRNTGELFF.

This clonotype has only one observation. V and J are TRBV27 and TRBJ2-7; 11 nucleotides agree with TRBD2. Germline values: CDR1 MNHEY, CDR2 SMNVEV (reference sequence). The CDR3 sequence is 16 residues long. The ends lost 6 bases at V and 3 bases at J; junction bases unmatched: 10. The DNA of the CDR3 is TGTGCCAGCAGCCGGACCGGGACTAGCGGCATCTACGAGCAGTACTTC. It encodes CASSRTGTSGIYEQYF.

The CDR3: CASSPGQGVGETQYF. The CDR3 bases are TGTGCCAGCAGCCCGGGACAGGGAGTGGGAGAGACCCAGTACTTC. This chain uses TRBV11-3 with TRBJ2-5; 9 nucleotides line up with TRBD1. CDR1 and CDR2 (germline): SGHNT, YENEEA. The CDR3 is made up of 15 amino acids. V trimming: 5 bases; J trimming: 4 bases; junction bases outside the gene matches: 8.

Concerning this clonotype itself: A clone one base away is much larger, so this may be a read error. The CDR3 end shows no conserved phenylalanine or tryptophan, and so a read error is likely. This rearrangement joins TRBV28 to TRBJ1-2, with D possibly matching TRBD1 (5 bases). The CDR3 has 11 residues. The V gene's germline CDR1 is MDHEN and CDR2 SYDVKM. Trimming stripped 6 bases from V and 6 bases from J, with 8 bases between. The CDR3 sequence is CASRSRDGYTY. The DNA of the CDR3 is TGTGCCAGCAGGAGCAGGGATGGCTACACCTAC.

The genes are TRBV9 and TRBJ1-1; possibly TRBD1 for D (5 bases). Trimming cost V 3 bases and J 6 bases, with 15 bases left between them. Germline CDR1 and CDR2: SGDLS and YYNGEE. The length of the CDR3 is 14 residues. CDR3 nucleotides: TGTGCCAGCAGCGCGAGGGGTTCGGGCGCTGAAGCTTTCTTT. It codes for CASSARGSGAEAFF.

In its sample, this clonotype was seen many times. The chain carries TRBV2 and TRBJ2-7; no reliable D call. This CDR3 contains 12 residues. V lost 6 bases and J lost 3, with 9 bases in between. Germline V CDR1 and CDR2: SNHLY, FYNNEI. DNA of the CDR3: TGTGCCAGCAGGACCGACGGCTACGAGCAGTACTTC. Translated, it gives CASRTDGYEQYF.

J is TRBJ2-1 and V is TRBV20-1; tentative D call: TRBD1 (6 bases). V dropped 6 bases and J dropped 5 bases, with 20 bases sitting between them. This CDR3 contains 15 residues. Looked up from germline, CDR1 is DFQATT and CDR2 is SNEGSKA (reference sequence). The CDR3 sequence is CSAFRDIDLNNEQFF. CDR3 nucleotides: TGCAGTGCATTCCGGGACATTGACCTCAACAATGAGCAGTTCTTC.

This clonotype was counted only a few times. The chain uses TRBV7-2 and TRBJ2-1; D uncertain. V lost 1 base and J lost 7, with 5 bases in between. The CDR3 covers 12 residues. Germline values: CDR1 SGHTA, CDR2 FQGNSA. The CDR3 protein is CASSLVRNEQFF. The CDR3 nucleotides read TGTGCCAGCAGCTTAGTTAGGAATGAGCAGTTCTTC. Complete variable domain (other parts from reference TRBV7-2 and TRBJ2-1): GAGVSQSPSNKVTEKGKDVELRCDPISGHTALYWYRQSLGQGLEFLIYFQGNSAPDKSGLPSDRFSAERTGGSVSTLTIQRTQQEDSAVYLCASSLVRNEQFFGPGTRLTVL.

This clonotype was detected many times. V gene TRBV28 combines with J gene TRBJ2-7, with D possibly being TRBD1 (5 bases). Between the trimmed V and J ends, which lost 5 bases and 2 bases, there was a span of 13 bases. Germline V gene sequence: CDR1 MDHEN, CDR2 SYDVKM. The CDR3 has 14 residues. The CDR3 sequence: CASSITTATYEQYF. The CDR3, as DNA: TGTGCCAGCAGTATAACGACAGCGACCTACGAGCAGTACTTC. Based on the CDR3 plus reference TRBV28 and TRBJ2-7, the full variable domain is DVKVTQSSRYLVKRTGEKVFLECVQDMDHENMFWYRQDPGLGLRLIYFSYDVKMKEKGDIPEGYSVSREKKERFSLILESASTNQTSMYLCASSITTATYEQYFGPGTRLTVT.

Note on this clonotype: The germline gene is not matched at one end of the junction; a read error may be the cause. The genes are TRBV7-9 and TRBJ2-7; 11 bases line up with TRBD1. The CDR3 totals 11 residues. Germline V gene sequence: CDR1 SEHNR, CDR2 FQNEAQ (reference sequence). CDR3 in DNA: TGTGCCAGCAGCCGGGGACAGGGGGGTTTCTTC. It translates to CASSRGQGGFF.

This clonotype appeared a few times. The rearrangement uses TRBV5-6 and TRBJ1-5, with 9 bases lining up with TRBD1. The CDR3 loop spans 14 amino acids. The germline CDR1 and CDR2 sequences are SGHDT and YYEEEE. Losses at the gene ends were 4 bases for V and 6 bases for J; bases not matched to a gene: 5. The CDR3 here is CASSAGQGLQPQHF. The CDR3 DNA reads as TGTGCCAGCAGCGCCGGACAGGGGCTTCAGCCCCAGCATTTT.

In this sample, this clonotype turned up many times. The chain is built from TRBV20-1 and TRBJ2-7, with TRBD1 matching over 10 bases. Germline lookup yields CDR1 DFQATT and CDR2 SNEGSKA (reference sequence). The CDR3 runs 13 residues. With V trimmed by 5 bases and J by 4 bases, 5 bases remained unmatched. The DNA for the CDR3 is TGCAGTGCTCCTTCGGACAGGGGGTACGAGCAGTACTTC. Translated: CSAPSDRGYEQYF.

This clonotype was observed at least ten times. This chain connects TRBV5-4 to TRBJ2-7; tentatively, D is TRBD2 (6 bases). The CDR3 runs to 15 residues. Germline values: CDR1 SGHNT, CDR2 YYREEE (reference sequence). Trimming took off 4 bases at V and 0 bases at J, with 14 bases between the two ends. The CDR3 protein is CASSPTPTSSYEQYF. The CDR3, as DNA: TGTGCCAGCAGCCCTACCCCGACTAGCTCCTACGAGCAGTACTTC.

In its sample, this clonotype was seen many times. The J gene is TRBJ1-5, the V gene TRBV2, with 7 bases fitting TRBD1. The CDR3 contains 13 residues. CDR1 is SNHLY, CDR2 FYNNEI, per germline. V lost 6 bases, J lost 1 base, and 0 bases stayed unmatched. In nucleotides, the CDR3 is TGTGCCAGCAGGACAGGGAGCAATCAGCCCCAGCATTTT. Encoded protein: CASRTGSNQPQHF.

The CDR3 nucleotides are TGCGCCAGCAGCCAAGACGGGCGGGGGCGAAGGATGAACACTGAAGCTTTCTTT. This translates into CASSQDGRGRRMNTEAFF. The chain recombines TRBV4-1 with TRBJ1-1; TRBD1 is a possible D gene (6 bases). This CDR3 is 18 amino acids long. Trimming stripped 0 bases from V and 0 bases from J, with 17 bases between. Germline CDR1 is MGHRA and CDR2 is YSYEKL.